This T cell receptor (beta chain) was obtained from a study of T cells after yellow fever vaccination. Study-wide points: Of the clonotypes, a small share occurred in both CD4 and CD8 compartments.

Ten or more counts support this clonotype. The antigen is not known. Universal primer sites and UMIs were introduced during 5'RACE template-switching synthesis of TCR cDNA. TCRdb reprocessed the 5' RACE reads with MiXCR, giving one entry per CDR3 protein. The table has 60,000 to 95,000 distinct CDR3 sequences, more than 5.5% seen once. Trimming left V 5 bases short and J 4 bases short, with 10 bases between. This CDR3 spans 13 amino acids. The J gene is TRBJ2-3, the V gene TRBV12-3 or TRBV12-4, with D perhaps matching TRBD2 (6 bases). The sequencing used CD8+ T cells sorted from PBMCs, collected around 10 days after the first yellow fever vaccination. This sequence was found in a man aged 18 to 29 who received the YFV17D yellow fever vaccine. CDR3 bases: TGTGCCAGCAGTCCCGGAGGGGCAGATACGCAGTATTTT. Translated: CASSPGGADTQYF.